This TCR beta chain was profiled in a study of CD8 T cells in Susac syndrome. The CDR3 consists of 15 residues. V lost 3 bases, J lost 8 bases, and 10 bases stayed unmatched. Germline CDR1 reads MGHRA; CDR2 reads YSYEKL. Reverse transcription of roughly 0.45 to 1 ug RNA was performed with random hexamers. TCRdb reanalysed the immunoSEQ multiplex PCR reads using MiXCR and keeps one entry per CDR3 protein. The sample yields some 200,000 distinct CDR3 sequences, roughly 90% seen once. This receptor was obtained from a human donor with multiple sclerosis. Sequences were obtained from CD8+ T cells from PBMCs. The rearrangement uses TRBV4-1 and TRBJ1-2, with 9 positions matching TRBD1. Here the CDR3 DNA reads TGCGCCAGCAGCCATCCCGGGACAGGGTCTGGCGGCTACACCTTC. Its translation: CASSHPGTGSGGYTF.